The 4 T cell receptor beta chains reported below all come from one sample, sequenced in a study of radiotherapy plus CTLA-4 blockade in lung cancer (dated by TCRdb to the late 2010s). Receptor amplification or capture employed the immunoSEQ multiplex PCR assay. This immuneACCESS table, as held by TCRdb, lists in-frame sequences with V and J called but not all clones. Of the missing ones, under half trace to an unresolved V gene in checked studies; the others have no known cause. The sample yields around 71,000 clones; roughly three quarters were counted once. Around a sixth of the sample lies in the top ten. Sample: peripheral blood, taken from a patient treated with radiotherapy plus ipilimumab. Every receptor here comes from a human donor with non-small cell lung cancer whose response to radiotherapy plus ipilimumab could not be evaluated. Some clones in this sample may be carry-over from other donors' samples.

The chain joins TRBV7-6 to TRBJ2-2; D is uncertain. V was pared by 5 bases and J by 4 bases, with 8 bases between. The CDR3 is made up of 13 amino acids. CDR1 is SGHVS and CDR2 is FNYEAQ in the germline V gene. As DNA, the CDR3 is TGTGCCAGCAGCCGATACACCACCGGGGAGCTGTTTTTT. Residues: CASSRYTTGELFF.

The chain uses TRBV25-1 and TRBJ1-2; 7 positions agree with TRBD1. V lost 8 bases to trimming and J lost 2 bases; unmatched junction nucleotides: 11. CDR1 MGHDK and CDR2 SYGVNS come from the germline V gene. There are 15 residues in the CDR3. The CDR3 loop reads CASAPQLRGNYGYTF. The DNA for the CDR3 is TGTGCCAGCGCCCCACAACTCAGGGGGAACTATGGCTACACCTTC.

This clone has a single count. The chain joins TRBV7-6 to TRBJ2-1, with D perhaps TRBD2 (6 bases). The V and J ends lost 0 bases and 4 bases respectively, with 13 bases between them. Germline V lookup: CDR1 SGHVS, CDR2 FNYEAQ. The CDR3 runs to 16 residues. The CDR3 protein is CASSLAYLATYNEQFF. CDR3 in DNA: TGTGCCAGCAGCTTAGCGTATCTAGCGACATACAATGAGCAGTTCTTC.

The chain has TRBV7-8 and TRBJ1-4, with 10 bases fitting TRBD1. From germline, CDR1 is SGHVS and CDR2 FQNEAQ. The CDR3 extends over 16 amino acids. The ends lost 4 bases at V and 5 bases at J; junction bases unmatched: 7. CDR3 sequence: CASSSNPGQGNEKLFF. CDR3 DNA: TGTGCCAGCAGCTCTAATCCGGGACAGGGGAATGAAAAACTGTTTTTT.